This is a list of T cell receptor beta chains from one sample in a study of blood T cell repertoires in COVID-19. TCRdb's table, derived via immunoSEQ multiplex PCR, lists solely in-frame clones and lacks some. Here the sample spans hundreds of thousands of clones, about 84% being singletons. The specimen sequenced was PBMCs or T cells enriched from blood (not recorded which). All receptors derive from a man aged 30-40 years with acute COVID-19. Each CDR3 is given with its conserved first and last residue. The D gene is left open where the match is weak. Some rows have no size entry. The others give once, few or many, or a class for an expanded clone.

TRBV11-2	TRBJ2-7	.	.	13	CASSLRRVYEQYF	TGTGCCAGCAGCTTACGTCGGGTCTACGAGCAGTACTTC
TRBV19	TRBJ2-7	TRBD2	once	17	CASSKTGTSGGRYEQYF	TGTGCCAGTAGTAAAACCGGGACTAGCGGGGGTAGGTACGAGCAGTACTTC
TRBV6-5	TRBJ2-3	TRBD2	.	15	CASKRELAGANTQYF	TGTGCCAGCAAGCGGGAACTAGCGGGGGCAAATACGCAGTATTTT
TRBV30	TRBJ1-3	.	.	12	CACLDSLNTIYF	TGTGCCTGCTTGGACAGTTTGAACACCATATATTTT
TRBV5-4	TRBJ2-7	TRBD1	.	15	CASSSPSGQGNEQYF	TGTGCCAGCAGCTCACCCTCGGGACAGGGGAACGAGCAGTACTTC
TRBV6-5	TRBJ2-7	.	.	15	CASSYRGGSAYEQYF	TGTGCCAGCAGTTACCGCGGCGGATCGGCCTACGAGCAGTACTTC
TRBV10-2	TRBJ1-5	.	.	18	CARISASQNRALHQPQHF	TGCGCCAGGATCTCCGCCTCCCAAAACAGGGCCCTGCATCAGCCCCAGCATTTT
TRBV20-1	TRBJ1-6	.	.	15	CSASLSEVYESPLHF	TGCAGTGCTAGTCTATCTGAGGTTTATGAATCACCCCTCCACTTT
TRBV24-1	TRBJ2-3	.	once	13	CATSVSGVGTQYF	TGTGCCACCAGTGTATCAGGGGTAGGTACGCAGTATTTT
TRBV19	TRBJ1-5	.	.	23	CASSLTWVLINRESSYSNQPQHF	TGTGCCAGTAGTTTGACGTGGGTTTTGATAAACAGGGAAAGCTCATATAGCAATCAGCCCCAGCATTTT
TRBV7-9	TRBJ1-6	.	.	18	CASSLAPLVASGNSPLHF	TGTGCCAGCAGCTTAGCCCCCCTCGTGGCGTCGGGTAATTCACCCCTCCACTTT
TRBV6-8	TRBJ2-4	.	.	11	CALTVQNIQYF	TGTGCCCTCACAGTCCAAAACATTCAGTACTTC
TRBV27	TRBJ2-4	TRBD2	once	15	CASSLQTSGGNIQYF	TGTGCCAGCAGTTTACAAACTAGCGGGGGAAACATTCAGTACTTC
TRBV5-6	TRBJ2-7	.	.	13	CASSLVTSYEQYF	TGTGCCAGCAGCTTGGTCACATCCTACGAGCAGTACTTC
TRBV28	TRBJ1-1	.	once	11	CASGGDRRAFF	TGTGCCAGCGGGGGGGACCGTCGTGCTTTCTTT
TRBV19	TRBJ2-2	.	.	15	CASSISGDRTGELFF	TGTGCCAGTAGTATATCAGGGGATCGGACCGGGGAGCTGTTTTTT
TRBV3-1/TRBV3-2	TRBJ1-3	.	many	15	CASTPGPISGNTIYF	TGTGCCAGCACCCCCGGTCCGATCTCTGGAAACACCATATATTTT
TRBV30	TRBJ1-1	.	.	11	CAWVQGTEAFF	TGTGCCTGGGTACAGGGCACTGAAGCTTTCTTT
TRBV6-5	TRBJ1-3	.	.	13	CASKRTSGNTIYF	TGTGCCAGTAAACGGACTTCTGGAAACACCATATATTTT
TRBV19	TRBJ2-7	.	few	13	CASSTSYSYEQYF	TGTGCCAGTAGTACCTCGTACTCCTACGAGCAGTACTTC
TRBV9	TRBJ1-1	TRBD1	.	16	CATLASDRGLGTEAFF	TGTGCCACCCTAGCTTCGGACAGGGGGCTGGGCACTGAAGCTTTCTTT
TRBV19	TRBJ1-3	.	.	14	CASSTGTSGNTIYF	TGTGCCAGTAGTACAGGCACTTCTGGAAACACCATATATTTT
TRBV6-1	TRBJ1-2	TRBD1	.	16	CASSVTGTGGGYGYTF	TGTGCCAGCAGTGTCACCGGGACAGGGGGCGGCTATGGCTACACCTTC
TRBV3-1/TRBV3-2	TRBJ2-5	TRBD2	.	17	CASGGTSGGTFLETQYF	TGTGCCAGCGGAGGGACTAGCGGGGGTACCTTTTTAGAGACCCAGTACTTC
TRBV18	TRBJ2-5	TRBD2	.	16	CASTDERGWREETQYF	TGTGCCAGCACCGACGAGCGGGGGTGGAGAGAAGAGACCCAGTACTTC
TRBV19	TRBJ2-3	TRBD2	once	15	CASSIAGGGTDTQYF	TGTGCCAGTAGTATAGCGGGGGGTGGGACAGATACGCAGTATTTT
TRBV6-5	TRBJ2-1	TRBD2	.	12	CASSPTSREQFF	TGTGCCAGCAGTCCGACTAGCAGAGAGCAGTTCTTC